The T cell receptor beta chain described here comes from a study of neurological immune-mediated disorders (dated by TCRdb to about 2019). Turning to the overall study: Peripheral blood TCR-beta repertoires from HTLV-I-associated myelopathy (HAM/TSP) patients, multiple sclerosis patients and healthy controls were compared by UMI-based sequencing. Of the roughly 68 subjects in the cohort, about 14 were HAM/TSP patients, around 34 were multiple sclerosis patients, and some 20 were healthy controls. Alongside PBMC samples, the set of 106 TCR-beta libraries contained longitudinal samples, technical triplicates, and paired CD4+ and CD8+ T-cell subsets that had been sorted.

TCR libraries for sorted subsets were made from 750,000 to 1,000,000 sorted CD4+ or CD8+ T cells. Peripheral blood was subjected to Ficoll-Hypaque density gradient centrifugation to isolate PBMCs, which were then cryopreserved in liquid nitrogen. The study also sequenced paired sorted CD4+ and CD8+ subsets from healthy controls, HAM/TSP patients and MS patients. The investigation overall reported the following: No identical CDR3 amino acid sequences were found to be shared among expanded clones across subjects, suggesting that TCR-beta repertoires were private in all groups. TCR clonal expansion was highest in HAM/TSP patients and lowest in MS patients, with MS patients falling below even healthy controls.

The germline V gene provides CDR1 MNHEY and CDR2 SVGAGI. CDR3 length: 15 amino acids, cysteine to phenylalanine. The CDR3 DNA has 45 bases and is translated from base 1. V is reduced by 4 bases and J by 0 bases, leaving a spacing of 12 bases between them. This clonotype was seen at least ten times. It lacks a known antigen. No base quality information exists; no much larger clone differs at one position. cDNA was synthesized by template-switch 5'RACE using a primer with a 10-nucleotide random unique molecular identifier that tagged each TCR transcript. Every sequencing run yielded over 200 million TCR-beta sequences covering 15-18 subjects. The RNeasy kit was used for extraction of total RNA. The KAPA Real-time Library Amplification kit was used to amplify TCR-beta VDJ regions with primers for the TCR constant region and the 5'RACE anchor. A first PCR added sample indexes and Illumina adaptors, after which a second PCR increased the library yield. After Ampure bead purification, the roughly 650 bp TCR product was size-selected on a 2% E-gel SizeSelection system. Before pooling, libraries had their quality checked on a Bioanalyzer, their concentration measured with Qubit, and their quantity determined with the Kapa Library Quantification kit. An Illumina HiSeq 2500 was used to sequence the libraries paired-end at 2 x 150 bp. To increase sequence diversity, about 25-31% phiX was spiked into each library pool. The source study handled its data this way. Quality-filtered reads were processed with the UMI-based MiGEC pipeline, and over 90% of raw TCR sequences were removed by the MiGEC pipeline during error correction. IMGT germline references were used for aligning VDJ genes, and each clonotype was defined as a unique CDR3 amino acid sequence together with its V-J genes. VDJtools evaluated clonal expansion, Shannon diversity and CDR3 relatedness (CalcPairwiseDistances, ClusterSamples); CLCbio workbench built phylogenetic trees. Expanded clones were defined as having at least 8 unique UMIs, based on coefficient-of-variation modelling across technical triplicates. TCRdb trimmed public reads at Q25 via fastp, called clones via MiXCR and kept in-frame beta chains. When rows share a CDR3 protein, they turn into one entry using the most common DNA and genes. It is TCRdb's table, rather than the study itself, that gives the V and J calls and clone size. The sample contains tens of thousands of distinct CDR3 sequences, under 30% of them found a single time. Roughly 27% of the sample lies in the top ten.

The sequence was collected from a man aged 45 to 65 with HTLV-1-associated myelopathy (HAM/TSP). Recombination connected TRBV6-5 to TRBJ1-1; confidence is insufficient to name the D gene. The sample taken for sequencing was CD4+ T cells from blood. The CDR3: CASSSTVGLNTEAFF. The base sequence is TGTGCCAGCAGTTCCACGGTGGGTCTGAACACTGAAGCTTTCTTT.